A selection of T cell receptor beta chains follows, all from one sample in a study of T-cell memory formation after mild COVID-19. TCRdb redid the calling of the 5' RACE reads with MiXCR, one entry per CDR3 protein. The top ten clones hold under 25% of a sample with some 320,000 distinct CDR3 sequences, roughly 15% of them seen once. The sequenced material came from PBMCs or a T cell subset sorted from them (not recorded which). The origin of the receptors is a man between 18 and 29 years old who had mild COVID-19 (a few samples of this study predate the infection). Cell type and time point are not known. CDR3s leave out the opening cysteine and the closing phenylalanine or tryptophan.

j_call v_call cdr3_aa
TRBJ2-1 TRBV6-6 ASAGQGRLSAYNEQF
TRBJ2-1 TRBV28 ASSLAGVGNNEQF
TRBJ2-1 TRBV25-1 ASSPYRGTYNEQF
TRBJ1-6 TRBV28 ASSTNYNSPLH
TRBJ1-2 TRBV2 ASSEMVNYGYT
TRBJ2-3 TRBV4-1 ASSPTPLSTDTQY
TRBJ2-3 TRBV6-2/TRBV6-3 ASSRDRVAGSTQY
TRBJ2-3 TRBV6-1 ASRSGGAGDTQY
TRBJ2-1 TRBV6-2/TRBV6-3 ASSYATRSEQF
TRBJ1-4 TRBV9 ASSFGTNINEKLF
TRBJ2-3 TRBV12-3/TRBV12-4 ASSFGLTDTQY
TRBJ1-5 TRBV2 ASDRGGQPQH
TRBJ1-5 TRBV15 ATSRGAGKSNQPQH
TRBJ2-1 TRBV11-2 ASSLVAALKNEQF
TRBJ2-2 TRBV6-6 ASSYVRGAGELF
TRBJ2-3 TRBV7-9 ASSFPGGNTDTQY
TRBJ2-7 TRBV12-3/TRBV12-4 ASSLYSSGEQY
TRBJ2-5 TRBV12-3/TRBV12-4 ASSLGQGMETQY
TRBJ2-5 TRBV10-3 AISESKAGEGTQY
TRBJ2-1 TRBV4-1 ASSPLYLRGGLIDEQF
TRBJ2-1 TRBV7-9 ASRTGIYNEQF
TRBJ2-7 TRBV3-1 ASSPEIGKGGYYEQY
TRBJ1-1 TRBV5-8 ASSLIPGTEAF
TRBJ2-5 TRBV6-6 ASSPPGLAGGETQY